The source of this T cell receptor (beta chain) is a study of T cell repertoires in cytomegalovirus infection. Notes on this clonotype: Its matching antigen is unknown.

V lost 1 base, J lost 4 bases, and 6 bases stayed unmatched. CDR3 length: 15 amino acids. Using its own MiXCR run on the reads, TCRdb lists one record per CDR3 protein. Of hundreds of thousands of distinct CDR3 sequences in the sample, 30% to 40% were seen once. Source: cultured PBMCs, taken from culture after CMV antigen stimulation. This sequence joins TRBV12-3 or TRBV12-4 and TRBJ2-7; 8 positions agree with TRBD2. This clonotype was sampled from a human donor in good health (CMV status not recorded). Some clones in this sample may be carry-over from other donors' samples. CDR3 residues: CASSLGGGSPYEQYF. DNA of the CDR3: TGTGCCAGCAGTTTAGGCGGGGGGAGCCCTTACGAGCAGTACTTC.